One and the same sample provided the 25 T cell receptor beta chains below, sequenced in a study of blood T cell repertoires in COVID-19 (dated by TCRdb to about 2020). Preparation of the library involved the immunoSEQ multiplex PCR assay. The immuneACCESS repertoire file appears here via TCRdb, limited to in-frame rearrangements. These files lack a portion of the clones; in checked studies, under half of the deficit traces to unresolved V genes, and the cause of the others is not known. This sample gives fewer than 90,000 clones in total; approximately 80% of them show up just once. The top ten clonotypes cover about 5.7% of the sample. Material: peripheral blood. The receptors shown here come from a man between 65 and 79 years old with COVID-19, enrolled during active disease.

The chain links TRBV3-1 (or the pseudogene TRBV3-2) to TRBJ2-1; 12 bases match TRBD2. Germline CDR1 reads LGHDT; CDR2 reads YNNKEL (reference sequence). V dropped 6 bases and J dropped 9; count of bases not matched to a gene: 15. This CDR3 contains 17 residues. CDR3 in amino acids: CASSQTSGRVLSGEQFF. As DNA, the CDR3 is TGTGCCAGCAGTCAGACTAGCGGGAGAGTTTTATCAGGTGAGCAGTTCTTC.

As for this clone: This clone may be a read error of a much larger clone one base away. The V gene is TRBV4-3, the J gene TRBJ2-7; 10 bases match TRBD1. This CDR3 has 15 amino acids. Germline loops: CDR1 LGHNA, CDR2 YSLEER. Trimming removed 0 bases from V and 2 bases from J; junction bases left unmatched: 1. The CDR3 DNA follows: TGCGCCAGCAGCCAAGATGGACAGGGGGCCTACGAGCAGTACTTC. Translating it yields CASSQDGQGAYEQYF.

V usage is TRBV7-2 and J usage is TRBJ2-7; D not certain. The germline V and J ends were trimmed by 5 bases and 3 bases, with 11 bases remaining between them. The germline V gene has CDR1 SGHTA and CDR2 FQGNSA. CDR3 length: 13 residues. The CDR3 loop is CASSVYQDYEQYF. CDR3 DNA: TGTGCCAGCAGCGTATACCAGGACTACGAGCAGTACTTC. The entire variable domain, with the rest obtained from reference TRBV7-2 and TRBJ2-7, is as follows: GAGVSQSPSNKVTEKGKDVELRCDPISGHTALYWYRQSLGQGLEFLIYFQGNSAPDKSGLPSDRFSAERTGGSVSTLTIQRTQQEDSAVYLCASSVYQDYEQYFGPGTRLTVT.

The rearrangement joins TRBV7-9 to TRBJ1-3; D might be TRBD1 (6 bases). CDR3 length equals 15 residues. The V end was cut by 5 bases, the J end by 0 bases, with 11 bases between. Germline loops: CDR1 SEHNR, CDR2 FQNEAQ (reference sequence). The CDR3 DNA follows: TGTGCCAGCAGCGCAGGGGTGAGCTCTGGAAACACCATATATTTT. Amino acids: CASSAGVSSGNTIYF.

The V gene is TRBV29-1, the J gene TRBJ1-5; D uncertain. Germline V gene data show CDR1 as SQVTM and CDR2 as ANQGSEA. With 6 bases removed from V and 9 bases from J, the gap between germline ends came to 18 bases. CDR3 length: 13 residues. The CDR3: CSVGEQPSGPQHF. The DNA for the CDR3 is TGCAGCGTGGGAGAGCAGCCCTCCGGGCCCCAGCATTTT.

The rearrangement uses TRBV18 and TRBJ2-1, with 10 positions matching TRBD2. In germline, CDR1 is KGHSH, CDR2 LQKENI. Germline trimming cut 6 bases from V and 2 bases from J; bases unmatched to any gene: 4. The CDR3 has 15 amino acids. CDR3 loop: CASSPSGGTYNEQFF. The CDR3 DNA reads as TGTGCCAGCTCCCCTAGCGGGGGTACCTACAATGAGCAGTTCTTC.

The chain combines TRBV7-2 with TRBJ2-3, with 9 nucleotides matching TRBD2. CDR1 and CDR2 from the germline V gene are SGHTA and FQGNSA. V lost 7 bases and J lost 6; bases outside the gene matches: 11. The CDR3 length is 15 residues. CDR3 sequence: CASTPGLARGDTQYF. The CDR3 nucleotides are TGTGCCAGCACCCCCGGACTAGCGAGAGGGGATACGCAGTATTTT. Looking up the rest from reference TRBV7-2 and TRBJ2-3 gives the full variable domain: GAGVSQSPSNKVTEKGKDVELRCDPISGHTALYWYRQSLGQGLEFLIYFQGNSAPDKSGLPSDRFSAERTGGSVSTLTIQRTQQEDSAVYLCASTPGLARGDTQYFGPGTRLTVL.

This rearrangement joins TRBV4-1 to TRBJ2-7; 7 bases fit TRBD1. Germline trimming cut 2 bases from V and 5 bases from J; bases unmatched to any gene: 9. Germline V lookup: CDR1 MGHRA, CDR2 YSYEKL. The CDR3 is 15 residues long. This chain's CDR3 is CASSQLGQVGDEQYF. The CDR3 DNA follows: TGCGCCAGCAGCCAACTAGGACAGGTAGGCGACGAGCAGTACTTC.

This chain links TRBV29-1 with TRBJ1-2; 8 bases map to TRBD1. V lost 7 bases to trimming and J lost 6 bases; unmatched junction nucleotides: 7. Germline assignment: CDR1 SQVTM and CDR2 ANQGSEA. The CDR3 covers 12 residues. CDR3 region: CSAETGANGYTF. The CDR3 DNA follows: TGCAGCGCTGAGACAGGGGCAAATGGCTACACCTTC.

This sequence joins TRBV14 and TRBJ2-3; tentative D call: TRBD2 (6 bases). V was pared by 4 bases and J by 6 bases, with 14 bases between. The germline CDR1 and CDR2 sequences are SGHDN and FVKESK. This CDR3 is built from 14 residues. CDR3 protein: CASSLRLGADTQYF. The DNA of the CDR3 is TGTGCCAGCAGCCTCCGACTAGGCGCGGATACGCAGTATTTT.

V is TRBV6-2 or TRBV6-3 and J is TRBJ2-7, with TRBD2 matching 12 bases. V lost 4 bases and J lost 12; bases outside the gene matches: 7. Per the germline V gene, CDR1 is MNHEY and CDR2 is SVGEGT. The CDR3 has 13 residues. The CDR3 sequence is CASSFRTSGMGYF. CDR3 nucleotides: TGTGCCAGCAGTTTTCGGACTAGCGGGATGGGGTACTTC.

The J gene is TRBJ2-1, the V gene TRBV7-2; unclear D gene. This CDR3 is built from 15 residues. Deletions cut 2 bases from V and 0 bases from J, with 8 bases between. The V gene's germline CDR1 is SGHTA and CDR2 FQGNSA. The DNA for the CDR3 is TGTGCCAGCAGCTTAATGGCTAGCTCCTACAATGAGCAGTTCTTC. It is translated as CASSLMASSYNEQFF.

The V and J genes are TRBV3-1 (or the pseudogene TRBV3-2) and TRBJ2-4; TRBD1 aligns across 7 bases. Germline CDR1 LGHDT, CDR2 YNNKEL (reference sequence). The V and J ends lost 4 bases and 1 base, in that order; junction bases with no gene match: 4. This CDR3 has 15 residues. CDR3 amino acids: CASSRMTGAKNIQYF. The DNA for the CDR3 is TGTGCCAGCAGCCGGATGACAGGGGCCAAAAACATTCAGTACTTC.

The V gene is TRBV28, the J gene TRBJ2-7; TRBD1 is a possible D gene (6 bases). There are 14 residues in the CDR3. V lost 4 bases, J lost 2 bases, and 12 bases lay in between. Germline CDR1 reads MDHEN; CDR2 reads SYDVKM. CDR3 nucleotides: TGTGCCAGCAGTTCTACAGGGCTGCCCTACGAGCAGTACTTC. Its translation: CASSSTGLPYEQYF.

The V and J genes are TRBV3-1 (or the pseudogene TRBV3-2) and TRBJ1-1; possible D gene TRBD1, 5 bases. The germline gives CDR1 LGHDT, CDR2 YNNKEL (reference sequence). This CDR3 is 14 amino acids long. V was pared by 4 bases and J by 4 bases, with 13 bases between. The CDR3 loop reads CASSPARGGTEAFF. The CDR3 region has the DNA TGTGCCAGCAGCCCCGCCCGGGGGGGCACTGAAGCTTTCTTT.

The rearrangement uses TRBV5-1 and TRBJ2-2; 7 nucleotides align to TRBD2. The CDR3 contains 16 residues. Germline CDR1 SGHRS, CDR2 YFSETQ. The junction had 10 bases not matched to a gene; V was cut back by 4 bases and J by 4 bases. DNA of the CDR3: TGCGCCAGCAGCCTAGGGACTACCTGGGGCACCGGGGAGCTGTTTTTT. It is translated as CASSLGTTWGTGELFF.

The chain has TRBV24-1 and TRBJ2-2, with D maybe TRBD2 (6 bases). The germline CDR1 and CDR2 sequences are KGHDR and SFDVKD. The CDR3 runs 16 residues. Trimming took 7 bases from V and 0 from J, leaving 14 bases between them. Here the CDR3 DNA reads TGTGCCACCAGCGGTAGGGACTCCACGAACACCGGGGAGCTGTTTTTT. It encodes CATSGRDSTNTGELFF.

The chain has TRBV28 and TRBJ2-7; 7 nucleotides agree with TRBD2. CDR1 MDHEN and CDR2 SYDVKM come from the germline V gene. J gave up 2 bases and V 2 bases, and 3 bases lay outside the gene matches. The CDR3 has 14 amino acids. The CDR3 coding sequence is TGTGCCAGCAGTTTAGAGCGGGACGCCTACGAGCAGTACTTC. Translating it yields CASSLERDAYEQYF.

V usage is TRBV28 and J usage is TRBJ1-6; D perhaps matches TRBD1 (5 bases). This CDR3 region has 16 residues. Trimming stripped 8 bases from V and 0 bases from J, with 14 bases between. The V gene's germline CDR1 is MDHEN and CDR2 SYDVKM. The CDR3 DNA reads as TGTGCCAGCGTCAGGCGCGGGGGCTCCTATAATTCACCCCTCCACTTT. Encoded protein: CASVRRGGSYNSPLHF.

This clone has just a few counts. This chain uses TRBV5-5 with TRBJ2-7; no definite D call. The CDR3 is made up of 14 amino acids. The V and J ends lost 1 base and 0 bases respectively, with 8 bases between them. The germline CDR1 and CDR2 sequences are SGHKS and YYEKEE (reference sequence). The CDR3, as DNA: TGTGCCAGCAGCTTGTACCCGGTCTCCTACGAGCAGTACTTC. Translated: CASSLYPVSYEQYF.

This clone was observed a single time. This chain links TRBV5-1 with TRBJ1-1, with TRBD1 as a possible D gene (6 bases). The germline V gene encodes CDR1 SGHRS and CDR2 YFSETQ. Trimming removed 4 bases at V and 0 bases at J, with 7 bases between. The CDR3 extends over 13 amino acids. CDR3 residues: CASSPGVNTEAFF. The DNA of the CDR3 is TGCGCCAGCAGCCCAGGGGTGAACACTGAAGCTTTCTTT.

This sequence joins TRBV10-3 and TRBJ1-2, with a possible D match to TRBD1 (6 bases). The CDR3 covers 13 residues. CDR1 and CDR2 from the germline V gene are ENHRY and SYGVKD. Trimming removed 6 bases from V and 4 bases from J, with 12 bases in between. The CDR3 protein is CAIRAADSYGYTF. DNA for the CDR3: TGTGCCATCAGAGCCGCGGACAGCTATGGCTACACCTTC.

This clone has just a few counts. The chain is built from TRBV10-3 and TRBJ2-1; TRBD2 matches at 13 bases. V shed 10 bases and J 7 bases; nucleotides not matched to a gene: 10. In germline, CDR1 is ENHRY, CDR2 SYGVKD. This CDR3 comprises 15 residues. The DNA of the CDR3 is TGTGCCACGAAAGGAACTAGCGGGAGGGTTAATGAGCAGTTCTTC. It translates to CATKGTSGRVNEQFF.

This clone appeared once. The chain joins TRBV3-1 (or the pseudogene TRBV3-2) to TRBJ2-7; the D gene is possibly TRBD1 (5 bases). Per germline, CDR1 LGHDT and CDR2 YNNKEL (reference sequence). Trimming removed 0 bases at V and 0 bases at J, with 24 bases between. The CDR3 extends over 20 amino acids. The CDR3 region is CASSQDLQGQGEGASYEQYF. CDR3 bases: TGTGCCAGCAGCCAAGATCTCCAGGGTCAAGGGGAAGGAGCCTCCTACGAGCAGTACTTC.

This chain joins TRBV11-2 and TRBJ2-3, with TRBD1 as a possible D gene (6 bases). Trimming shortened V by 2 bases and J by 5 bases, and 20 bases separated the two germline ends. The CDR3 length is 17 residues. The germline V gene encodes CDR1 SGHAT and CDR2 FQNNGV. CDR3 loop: CASSLRGTTRGEDTQYF. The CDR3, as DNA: TGTGCCAGCAGCTTAAGAGGGACAACTCGAGGGGAAGATACGCAGTATTTT.